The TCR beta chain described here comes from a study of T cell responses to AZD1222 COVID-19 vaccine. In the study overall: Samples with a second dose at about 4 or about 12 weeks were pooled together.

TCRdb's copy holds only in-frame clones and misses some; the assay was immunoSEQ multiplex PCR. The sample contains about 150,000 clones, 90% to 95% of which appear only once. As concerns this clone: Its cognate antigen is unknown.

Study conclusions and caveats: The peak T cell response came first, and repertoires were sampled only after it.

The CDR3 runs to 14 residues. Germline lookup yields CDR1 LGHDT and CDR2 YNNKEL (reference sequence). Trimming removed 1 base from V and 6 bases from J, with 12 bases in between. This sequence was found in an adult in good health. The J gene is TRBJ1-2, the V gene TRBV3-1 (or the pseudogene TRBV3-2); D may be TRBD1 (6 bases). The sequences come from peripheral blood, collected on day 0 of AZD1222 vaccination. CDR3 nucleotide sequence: TGTGCCAGCAGCCAAGGAGGGGGGGTCAATGGCTACACCTTC. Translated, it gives CASSQGGGVNGYTF.